The 14 T cell receptor beta chains given below trace back to one sample, sequenced in a study of blood T cell repertoires in COVID-19 (dated by TCRdb to the early 2020s). Library generation was performed with the immunoSEQ multiplex PCR assay. TCRdb's version of the immuneACCESS table is confined to in-frame rearrangements and falls short of the full clone set. An unresolved V gene accounts for under half of the shortfall where checked; the remainder is of unknown origin. A total of roughly 190,000 clones appear in this sample, around 90% of them only once. Of the sample, 0.53% falls within the top ten clones. The sequenced sample was peripheral blood. Receptor source: a man aged 50 to 60 with acute or convalescent COVID-19.

This clone has only a few counts. The chain links TRBV6-1 to TRBJ1-3; 11 nucleotides line up with TRBD1. Germline V gene sequence: CDR1 MNHNS, CDR2 SASEGT. V was clipped by 3 bases and J by 2 bases; unmatched bases: 6. The CDR3 loop spans 17 amino acids. The CDR3 DNA sequence: TGTGCCAGCAGTGATGGGGGACAGGGGGTCGCTGGAAACACCATATATTTT. Translating gives CASSDGGQGVAGNTIYF.

V gene TRBV28 combines with J gene TRBJ2-4, with a tentative D call TRBD1 (5 bases). V lost 7 bases and J lost 9, with 19 bases in between. The CDR3 runs to 14 residues. CDR1 and CDR2 (germline): MDHEN, SYDVKM. Written as DNA, the CDR3 is TGTGCCAGCACCCCAGGGCAGGGAAACGGCATTCAGTACTTC. This codes for CASTPGQGNGIQYF.

The J gene is TRBJ2-4, the V gene TRBV6-1; the match to TRBD1 covers 7 bases. V was clipped by 4 bases and J by 2 bases; unmatched bases: 11. The CDR3 is 17 amino acids. The germline V gene has CDR1 MNHNS and CDR2 SASEGT. In DNA, the CDR3 is TGTGCCAGCAGTGGAGGAGAGGGGGCATCGTCCAAAAACATTCAGTACTTC. It codes for CASSGGEGASSKNIQYF.

V and J are TRBV9 and TRBJ1-5; TRBD1 is a possible D gene (6 bases). The CDR3 sequence is 14 residues long. Germline assignment: CDR1 SGDLS and CDR2 YYNGEE. Trimming removed 3 bases from V and 4 bases from J, with 11 bases in between. CDR3: CASSDGQSNQPQHF. Written as DNA, the CDR3 is TGTGCCAGCAGCGACGGACAGAGTAATCAGCCCCAGCATTTT.

The chain joins TRBV10-3 to TRBJ1-2; 11 positions agree with TRBD1. CDR1 ENHRY and CDR2 SYGVKD come from the germline V gene. The V segment lost 6 bases and the J segment 6 bases; nucleotides outside the gene matches: 6. The CDR3 runs 14 residues. The CDR3 DNA reads TGTGCCATCAGCAAGCCGGGACAGGGGGATGGCTACACCTTC. It translates to CAISKPGQGDGYTF.

The chain joins TRBV2 to TRBJ2-1; 8 positions match TRBD2. CDR3 length equals 15 residues. The trim removed 6 bases at V and 4 bases at J, leaving 8 bases unmatched. The V gene's germline CDR1 is SNHLY and CDR2 FYNNEI. Here the CDR3 DNA reads TGTGCCAGCAGCGGACTAGCCGCGACGTACAATGAGCAGTTCTTC. Translated: CASSGLAATYNEQFF.

This rearrangement joins TRBV7-9 to TRBJ2-1; TRBD2 matches at 10 bases. Trimming cost V 0 bases and J 15 bases; bases outside gene matches: 5. CDR1 is SEHNR and CDR2 is FQNEAQ in the germline V gene (reference sequence). CDR3 size: 13 residues. This chain's CDR3 is CASSLASGLATFF. CDR3 bases: TGTGCCAGCAGCTTAGCTTCGGGACTAGCGACGTTCTTC.

The chain links TRBV15 to TRBJ1-6, with D unresolved. V lost 6 bases, J lost 8 bases, and 17 bases lay in between. The length of the CDR3 is 15 residues. Germline CDR1 LNHNV, CDR2 YYDKDF (reference sequence). The CDR3 reads CATRAGRLGDSPLHF. For the CDR3, the DNA is TGTGCCACCAGGGCCGGGAGACTCGGAGATTCACCCCTCCACTTT. Full variable domain (missing parts from reference TRBV15 and TRBJ1-6): DAMVIQNPRYQVTQFGKPVTLSCSQTLNHNVMYWYQQKSSQAPKLLFHYYDKDFNNEADTPDNFQSRRPNTSFCFLDIRSPGLGDTAMYLCATRAGRLGDSPLHFGNGTRLTVT.

The chain carries TRBV4-3 and TRBJ2-1, with TRBD2 as a possible D gene (7 bases). The germline V and J ends were trimmed by 0 bases and 8 bases, with 17 bases remaining between them. The CDR3 is 16 residues long. Germline CDR1 reads LGHNA; CDR2 reads YSLEER. The CDR3 bases are TGCGCCAGCAGCCAAGATTGGAGGGGGGGGGACGATGAGCAGTTCTTC. Protein product: CASSQDWRGGDDEQFF.

V gene TRBV4-2 combines with J gene TRBJ2-1, with 8 bases aligning to TRBD2. The V gene's germline CDR1 is LGHNA and CDR2 YNFKEQ. CDR3 length: 18 residues. Losses at the gene ends were 0 bases for V and 9 bases for J; bases not matched to a gene: 16. The CDR3 nucleotides are TGTGCCAGCAGCCAAGAACGTTTTGGCGGGGGGAATTCGGGTGAGCAGTTCTTC. As protein: CASSQERFGGGNSGEQFF.

This clone was seen a single time. V gene TRBV5-4 combines with J gene TRBJ2-2; D call uncertain. Germline loops: CDR1 SGHNT, CDR2 YYREEE (reference sequence). The CDR3 has 14 amino acids. V lost 4 bases, J lost 2 bases, and 9 bases lay in between. The CDR3 is CASSVTRNTGELFF. The CDR3 DNA reads as TGTGCCAGCAGCGTGACACGAAACACCGGGGAGCTGTTTTTT.

The V call is TRBV2, the J call TRBJ2-1, with D possibly matching TRBD1 (5 bases). CDR1 and CDR2 (germline): SNHLY, FYNNEI. Trimming stripped 7 bases from V and 0 bases from J, with 10 bases between. CDR3 size: 14 residues. CDR3 in amino acids: CASTGKSSYNEQFF. In DNA form, the CDR3 reads TGTGCCAGCACAGGGAAGAGCTCCTACAATGAGCAGTTCTTC.

A single count supports this clone. The chain combines TRBV29-1 with TRBJ2-3; 9 nucleotides line up with TRBD2. The CDR3 has 15 residues. From germline, CDR1 is SQVTM and CDR2 ANQGSEA. J gave up 0 bases and V 5 bases, and 6 bases lay outside the gene matches. Here the CDR3 reads CSVLTSGASTDTQYF. In DNA form, the CDR3 reads TGCAGCGTTCTGACTAGCGGAGCAAGCACAGATACGCAGTATTTT.

This chain uses TRBV6-5 with TRBJ2-1; D unclear. V dropped 7 bases and J dropped 9 bases, with 19 bases sitting between them. Germline lookup yields CDR1 MNHEY and CDR2 SVGAGI. The CDR3 runs to 14 residues. CDR3 nucleotides: TGTGCCAGCAATTTAGTCCAGAAGCGCACTGAGCAGTTCTTC. It is translated as CASNLVQKRTEQFF.